The 16 T cell receptor beta chains in this list originate from one sample, sequenced in a study of vaccination and CD4 T cells after COVID-19. The sample's time point: late sampling 161 to 241 days after vaccination in a few convalescent patients. TCRdb independently ran MiXCR on the PCR reads; one entry per CDR3 protein. The profile covers about 40,000 distinct CDR3 sequences, with 35% to 45% appearing a single time and roughly 6% taken by the ten largest. Sequencing was performed on CD4+ T cells from blood, taken about 7 months after SARS-CoV-2 vaccination. All receptors derive from a human donor who had recovered from COVID-19.

The V and J genes are TRBV6-1 and TRBJ2-2; 7 bases fit TRBD1. This CDR3 contains 14 residues. J was trimmed by 5 bases and V by 6 bases; bases with no gene match: 6. Looked up from germline, CDR1 is MNHNS and CDR2 is SASEGT. The CDR3 sequence is CASRRQGGTGELFF. Written as DNA, the CDR3 is TGTGCCAGCAGGAGACAGGGTGGGACCGGGGAGCTGTTTTTT.

A remark on this clonotype: One end of the junction fails to match germline, which may point to a read error. J is TRBJ1-1 and V is TRBV11-2; D gene unclear. CDR3 length equals 12 residues. Germline assignment: CDR1 SGHAT and CDR2 FQNNGV. As DNA, the CDR3 is TGTGCCAGCAGCCTAGATGGGGTAGGAGCTTTCTTT. Translating it yields CASSLDGVGAFF.

The chain has TRBV20-1 and TRBJ2-7; D uncertain. The ends were cut back, 1 base at V and 5 bases at J, with 15 bases in the middle. Germline V gene sequence: CDR1 DFQATT, CDR2 SNEGSKA (reference sequence). The CDR3 is made up of 14 amino acids. The CDR3 protein is CSARAWAASNEQYF. Written as DNA, the CDR3 is TGCAGTGCTAGAGCCTGGGCAGCAAGCAACGAGCAGTACTTC.

The rearrangement uses TRBV19 and TRBJ2-1, with 10 nucleotides matching TRBD1. This CDR3 has 17 residues. Germline CDR1 LNHDA, CDR2 SQIVND (reference sequence). Trimming cost V 4 bases and J 2 bases; bases outside gene matches: 8. The CDR3 is CASSNWDRGYPYNEQFF. CDR3 sequence (DNA): TGTGCCAGTAGTAATTGGGACAGGGGTTATCCCTACAATGAGCAGTTCTTC.

This clonotype was seen a single time. The chain joins TRBV5-1 to TRBJ2-3, with D possibly matching TRBD1 (5 bases). Trimming shortened V by 0 bases and J by 8 bases, and 16 bases separated the two germline ends. Germline loops: CDR1 SGHRS, CDR2 YFSETQ. The CDR3 extends over 15 amino acids. The CDR3 nucleotides read TGCGCCAGCAGCTTGGGCGTAGAGACAGAATTTACGCAGTATTTT. Amino acids: CASSLGVETEFTQYF.

The rearrangement links TRBV7-9 to TRBJ2-6; tentatively, D is TRBD1 or TRBD2 (6 bases each). The CDR3 runs to 18 residues. Trimming cost V 2 bases and J 1 base, with 15 bases left between them. Germline CDR1 SEHNR, CDR2 FQNEAQ (reference sequence). In DNA form, the CDR3 reads TGTGCCAGCAGCTTATGGGGGGCAGGCGGGTCTGGGGCCAACGTCCTGACTTTC. This encodes CASSLWGAGGSGANVLTF.

The CDR3 DNA reads as TGCGCCAGCAGCGTGGACAGGCCGAACACCGGGGAGCTGTTTTTT. It is translated as CASSVDRPNTGELFF. The chain recombines TRBV10-2 with TRBJ2-2, with 7 positions matching TRBD1. Trimming removed 6 bases from V and 0 bases from J; junction bases left unmatched: 4. The CDR3 totals 15 residues. CDR1 WSHSY and CDR2 SAAADI come from the germline V gene.

V usage is TRBV4-1 and J usage is TRBJ1-6; weak D call: TRBD1 (6 bases). Germline loops: CDR1 MGHRA, CDR2 YSYEKL. V lost 0 bases, J lost 0 bases, and 15 bases lay in between. CDR3 size: 19 residues. CDR3 amino acids: CASSQDLSGHSSYNSPLHF. In DNA form, the CDR3 reads TGCGCCAGCAGCCAAGATCTGTCGGGACACAGCTCCTATAATTCACCCCTCCACTTT.

The chain links TRBV19 to TRBJ2-7; 11 nucleotides agree with TRBD2. The CDR3 spans 14 residues. With V trimmed by 7 bases and J by 4 bases, 6 bases remained unmatched. Per the germline V gene, CDR1 is LNHDA and CDR2 is SQIVND (reference sequence). The chain's CDR3 is CASKVASGRYEQYF. CDR3 nucleotide sequence: TGTGCCAGTAAGGTTGCTAGCGGGAGGTACGAGCAGTACTTC.

The chain carries TRBV24-1 and TRBJ2-3; TRBD2 matches 8 bases. The germline V gene encodes CDR1 KGHDR and CDR2 SFDVKD. V trimming: 4 bases; J trimming: 3 bases; junction bases outside the gene matches: 8. The CDR3 contains 16 residues. The CDR3 DNA reads as TGTGCCACCAGTGACTCACCGGGACTAGGAACAGATACGCAGTATTTT. It yields the protein CATSDSPGLGTDTQYF.

V usage is TRBV4-1 and J usage is TRBJ2-3, with D perhaps matching TRBD2 (6 bases). Trimming removed 4 bases from V and 2 bases from J, with 16 bases in between. Germline assignment: CDR1 MGHRA and CDR2 YSYEKL. This CDR3 is built from 16 residues. The CDR3 loop is CASSPRILAITDTQYF. The CDR3 DNA reads as TGCGCCAGCAGCCCGAGGATACTAGCTATCACAGATACGCAGTATTTT.

This clonotype was counted only a few times. The chain links TRBV27 to TRBJ2-7; 12 positions match TRBD1. Germline assignment: CDR1 MNHEY and CDR2 SMNVEV (reference sequence). CDR3 length equals 16 residues. Germline trimming cut 4 bases from V and 5 bases from J; bases unmatched to any gene: 9. CDR3 in DNA: TGTGCCAGCAGTTGGGGGACAGGGGGCGCGGTCAACGAGCAGTACTTC. Its protein product is CASSWGTGGAVNEQYF.

The chain combines TRBV6-1 with TRBJ2-3; 11 bases align to TRBD2. CDR3 length: 19 amino acids. The germline V gene encodes CDR1 MNHNS and CDR2 SASEGT. V was pared by 6 bases and J by 4 bases, with 18 bases of the junction left unmatched. The CDR3 coding sequence is TGTGCCAGCAGACTCGCCGGGACTAGCGGTATCAGGCTCCCAGATACGCAGTATTTT. It is translated as CASRLAGTSGIRLPDTQYF.

This clonotype occurred a few times. CDR3 sequence reads: CASSKQGAGTEAFF. CDR3 sequence (DNA): TGTGCCAGCAGCAAACAGGGGGCGGGCACTGAAGCTTTCTTT. The V call is TRBV6-1, the J call TRBJ1-1; TRBD1 matches 9 bases. Trimming took 6 bases from V and 4 from J; bases not matched to a gene: 6. CDR3 length: 14 amino acids. Germline CDR1 is MNHNS and CDR2 is SASEGT.

The genes are TRBV10-1 and TRBJ2-1; no reliable D call. The V and J ends lost 0 bases and 10 bases respectively, with 7 bases between them. This CDR3 has 12 amino acids. Germline CDR1 reads WNHNN; CDR2 reads SYGVQD (reference sequence). This CDR3 is CASSESTEEQFF. CDR3 coding DNA: TGCGCCAGCAGTGAGTCGACGGAGGAGCAGTTCTTC.

The chain combines TRBV27 with TRBJ1-5; D is undetermined. V shed 1 base and J shed 1 base, with 8 bases lying between them. Germline V gene sequence: CDR1 MNHEY, CDR2 SMNVEV (reference sequence). The CDR3 has 15 residues. The CDR3 sequence: CASSLYPGSNQPQHF. As DNA, the CDR3 is TGTGCCAGCAGTTTATACCCTGGGAGCAATCAGCCCCAGCATTTT.